The TCR beta chain under discussion was sequenced for a study of blood T cell repertoires in COVID-19. Method: immunoSEQ multiplex PCR; TCRdb's copy keeps in-frame clones and lacks some. The sample comprises about 68,000 clones, around 86% of which are singletons, and about 6.6% rests with the top ten. Input material: peripheral blood. This clonotype was sampled from a man aged 45-60 years with active COVID-19.

CDR3 DNA: TGTGCCATCAGTGAAAGGGTGGGGCACTTCGAGCAGTACTTC. It specifies CAISERVGHFEQYF. This chain uses TRBV10-3 with TRBJ2-7; D possibly corresponds to TRBD1 (5 bases). The V end was cut by 3 bases, the J end by 6 bases, with 15 bases between. Germline V CDR1 and CDR2: ENHRY, SYGVKD. This CDR3 is built from 14 residues.